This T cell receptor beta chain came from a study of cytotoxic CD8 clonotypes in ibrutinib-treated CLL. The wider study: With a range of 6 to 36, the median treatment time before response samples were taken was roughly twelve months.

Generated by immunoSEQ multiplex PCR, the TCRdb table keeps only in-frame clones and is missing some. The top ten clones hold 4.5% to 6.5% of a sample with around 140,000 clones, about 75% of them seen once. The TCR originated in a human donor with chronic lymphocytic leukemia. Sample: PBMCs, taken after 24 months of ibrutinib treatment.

CDR3 DNA: TGTGCCAGCTCACCACGGCCAGGGGTTAGCACCGGGGAGCTGTTTTTT. Amino acids: CASSPRPGVSTGELFF. The chain recombines TRBV18 with TRBJ2-2; TRBD1 might be the D (6 bases). The CDR3 covers 16 residues. Trimming took 1 base from V and 4 from J, leaving 13 bases between them. Germline V gene lookup returns CDR1 KGHSH and CDR2 LQKENI.